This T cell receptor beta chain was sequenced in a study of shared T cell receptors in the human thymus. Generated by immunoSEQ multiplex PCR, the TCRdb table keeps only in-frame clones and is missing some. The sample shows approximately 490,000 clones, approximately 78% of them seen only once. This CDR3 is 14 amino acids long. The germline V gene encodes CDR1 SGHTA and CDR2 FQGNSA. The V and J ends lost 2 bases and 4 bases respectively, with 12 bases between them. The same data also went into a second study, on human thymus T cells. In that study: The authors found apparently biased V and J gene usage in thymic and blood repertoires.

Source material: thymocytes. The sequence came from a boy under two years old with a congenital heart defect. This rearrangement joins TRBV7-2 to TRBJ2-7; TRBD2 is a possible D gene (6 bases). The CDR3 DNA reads TGTGCCAGCAGCTTAAATCCTAGCGAATACGAGCAGTACTTC. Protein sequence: CASSLNPSEYEQYF.